This TCR beta chain was captured in a study of T cells after posttransplantation cyclophosphamide (dated by TCRdb to the mid-2010s). Turning to the overall study: Using TRB sequencing, the study followed how the T cell repertoire reconstituted after myeloablative bone marrow transplantation in which posttransplantation cyclophosphamide served as GVHD prophylaxis. Because TRA and TRB clonality correlated tightly in 8 to 10 samples, the subsequent TCR analyses were limited to TRB only. Public TRB sequences were compared against a database of over 3,500 sequences linked to responses to pathogens, tumor antigens, self-antigens and alloantigens. Samples from around 40 PTCy-treated patients and approximately 16 related bone marrow donors of those patients were subjected to antigen receptor sequencing. TRB sequencing was performed on blood from all 35 or so PTCy patients with 1-year posttransplant specimens. In 3 patients, TRB sequencing was also performed on up to roughly 3 more blood samples taken 2 to 5.2 years after transplant, and in a handful of patients, pretransplant blood was also TRB-sequenced. The study at large found these results: The TRB repertoires of T cells infiltrating skin or GI tract showed only limited overlap with the TRB repertoires of T cells in blood. At 1-2 months, donor-recipient similarity was low but rose over the first year, and the later blood repertoires were often dominated by donor CD8+ memory clones. Across the approximately 42 patients, TRB clonality was highly associated with recipient CMV seropositivity and CMV reactivation, and diversity with PTCy was similar to that in the CNI/methotrexate controls.

This clone was found many times. The antigen it recognizes is unknown. No much larger clone is present one base from it, and per-base qualities are unavailable. On the day of marrow donation, related bone marrow donors gave peripheral blood samples. Peripheral blood and bone marrow mononuclear cells were isolated by Ficoll-Hypaque density centrifugation and were cryopreserved. V has 4 bases trimmed and J has 3 bases trimmed; junction bases matching no gene number 2. The germline V gene encodes CDR1 LNHDA and CDR2 SQIVND (reference sequence). Inclusive of the bounding cysteine and phenylalanine, the CDR3 is 15 residues long. This entry keeps only the CDR3 DNA: 45 bases, framed from base 1. Genomic DNA was used for TRB sequencing, which was performed with the immunoSEQ assay at survey resolution or with the hsTCRB kit. In the original analysis: The immunoSEQ software handled initial read processing, and the LymphoSeq R package was used for repertoire analyses. Clonality was calculated as 1 minus normalized Shannon entropy, and the Gini coefficient was also calculated for each TRB dataset. To infer phenotypes in unsorted samples, TRB sequences from sorted subsets of the recipient or donor were mapped onto unsorted samples from the same recipient. TCRdb retrieved this table from immuneACCESS and kept in-frame rearrangements only. Not all clones are present; in checked studies, unresolved V genes account for under half, and no reason is known for the remainder. Clonal size and the V and J genes are those of that table, whereas D and trimming came from the DNA. In this sample the table shows tens of thousands of clones, and no singletons are among them. Roughly 2% of the sample comes from the top ten.

The rearranged segments are TRBV19 and TRBJ2-7, with 14 middle bases fitting TRBD2. This TCR came from a man aged 40-55 years in good health, CMV-negative, and a related stem cell transplant donor. Material for sequencing was PBMCs. The nucleotide sequence is given as TGTGCCAGTAGTAGCGGGACTAGCGGGAGCTACGAGCAGTACTTC. It specifies CASSSGTSGSYEQYF.